The clone carrying this TCR beta chain was counted ten times or more. The target antigen is unknown. With 1 base removed from V and 2 bases from J, the gap between germline ends came to 11 bases. In germline, CDR1 is SGHTA, CDR2 FQGNSA. The CDR3 is made up of 15 amino acids. TCRdb fed the reads into MiXCR, producing one record per CDR3 protein. The data show 100,000 to 150,000 distinct CDR3 sequences, 20% to 30% seen once. This specimen comes from a study of T cell repertoires in cytomegalovirus infection. At the level of the study: Public signatures in TCR beta pointed to CMV infection and matching HLA type.

Whole-study findings and limits: There were carriers of CMV plus the relevant HLA, and cumulative public TCR beta family frequency identified them. The study found HLA-C-restricted CMV-specific TCR beta clonotypes dominating the ex vivo response.

This sequence joins TRBV7-2 and TRBJ1-1, with a tentative D call TRBD1 (5 bases). This receptor was identified in a human donor in good health (CMV status not recorded). Some clones in this sample may be carry-over from other donors' samples. Sequencing was carried out using PBMCs, sequenced either directly or after in vitro stimulation (not recorded which). The CDR3 region has the DNA TGTGCCAGCAGCTTAGGGGGAGGGGCTAACACTGAAGCTTTCTTT. This gives the protein CASSLGGGANTEAFF.